What follows are 31 T cell receptor beta chains derived from one specimen sequenced in a study of T cell clonality in common variable immunodeficiency. The repertoire was sequenced with immunoSEQ multiplex PCR; TCRdb's copy has only in-frame clones and lacks some. The profile covers around 52,000 clones, none occurring a single time. Specimen: peripheral blood mononuclear cells. Receptors originate from a person aged 18 to 69 in good health.

This clone was seen ten or more times. The read finishes 3 residues shy of the CDR3 end, and the germline J gene is used to complete it. The V call is TRBV5-1, the J call TRBJ2-6; 7 nucleotides match TRBD1. The CDR3 covers 16 residues. Germline V CDR1 and CDR2: SGHRS, YFSETQ. Unmatched junction bases numbered 4, after V lost 4 bases and J lost 0 bases. The sequenced CDR3 bases are TGCGCCAGCAGCGGCCAGGGGGTCTCTGGGGCCAACGTC. It encodes CASSGQGVSGANV. From start to end, the CDR3 is CASSGQGVSGANVLTF.

This clone was found many times. The observed sequence ends 3 residues before the CDR3 terminus, with the missing tail filled in from the germline J gene. This sequence joins TRBV5-1 and TRBJ2-7; 7 nucleotides match TRBD1. There are 17 residues in the CDR3. V gave up 4 bases and J gave up 2 bases; unmatched junction bases: 15. Germline CDR1 and CDR2: SGHRS and YFSETQ. The sequenced part of the CDR3 DNA is TGCGCCAGCAGCCGAACGCCACAGGGGTCGCTGACCTACGAG. Translating gives CASSRTPQGSLTYE. The entire CDR3 protein reads CASSRTPQGSLTYEQYF.

At least ten counts were recorded for this clone. The sequenced fragment ends 3 residues before the CDR3 boundary, so the rest is inferred from the germline J gene. This chain uses TRBV7-9 with TRBJ2-2; 7 nucleotides align to TRBD1. This CDR3 has 14 residues. The germline gives CDR1 SEHNR, CDR2 FQNEAQ (reference sequence). Trimming at V came to 2 bases and at J to 6 bases, leaving 3 bases not matched to a gene. The CDR3 sequence: CASSLLGGAGELFF. CDR3 DNA, as far as it was read: TGTGCCAGCAGCTTATTAGGGGGCGCCGGGGAG.

This clone was observed many times. The CDR3 goes on 3 residues after the read ends, and that part is filled in from the germline J gene. The rearrangement uses TRBV19 and TRBJ2-7; TRBD1 agrees at 12 bases. With 9 bases clipped from V and 6 bases from J, the junction kept 6 bases outside the gene matches. CDR1 and CDR2 (germline): LNHDA, SQIVND (reference sequence). This CDR3 spans 13 amino acids. The covered CDR3 bases are TGTGCCAGCTTCGGGACAGGGGGCGGCGAG. It encodes CASFGTGGGE. Given in full, the CDR3 is CASFGTGGGEQYF.

This clone has at least ten counts. The sequenced fragment ends 3 residues before the CDR3 boundary, so the rest is inferred from the germline J gene. This chain connects TRBV28 to TRBJ2-2; the D gene is possibly TRBD2 (7 bases). V was shortened by 6 bases and J by 10 bases, with 12 bases between the two germline ends. There are 12 residues in the CDR3. Germline values: CDR1 MDHEN, CDR2 SYDVKM. Partial CDR3 DNA: TGTGCCAGCAGAGGGGGGGGCAAGGAG. Encoded protein: CASRGGGKE. In full, the CDR3 reads CASRGGGKELFF.

This clone was counted ten times or more. The observed sequence ends 3 residues before the CDR3 terminus, with the missing tail filled in from the germline J gene. The rearrangement links TRBV2 to TRBJ1-4, with 10 bases matching TRBD1. Germline assignment: CDR1 SNHLY and CDR2 FYNNEI. V dropped 6 bases and J dropped 6; count of bases not matched to a gene: 7. The CDR3 consists of 15 residues. Partial CDR3 DNA: TGTGCCAGCAGCGTAGCCGGGACAGGGGATGAAAAA. Translating gives CASSVAGTGDEK. The full-length CDR3 reads as CASSVAGTGDEKLFF.

This clone was recorded many times. The CDR3 end lies 3 residues beyond the end of the read and is filled in from the germline J gene. The genes are TRBV5-4 and TRBJ1-2, with a weak D call TRBD1 (6 bases). Germline V gene lookup returns CDR1 SGHNT and CDR2 YYREEE (reference sequence). This CDR3 has 13 amino acids. Trimming took 5 bases from V and 4 from J, leaving 12 bases between them. CDR3 amino acids: CASSPGVGYGYTF. The DNA read from the CDR3 is TGTGCCAGCAGTCCAGGGGTCGGCTATGGC.

This clone came up many times. Sequencing ends 3 residues short of the CDR3 end; the germline J gene provides the rest. The V call is TRBV6-2 or TRBV6-3, the J call TRBJ2-2; D call uncertain. The CDR3 length is 16 residues. Germline CDR1 is MNHEY and CDR2 is SVGEGT. V dropped 7 bases and J dropped 2 bases, with 17 bases sitting between them. The CDR3 protein is CASNLEKLENTGELFF. Incomplete CDR3 DNA: TGTGCCAGCAACCTAGAAAAGCTTGAAAACACCGGGGAG.

The sample holds many counts of this clone. The CDR3 end falls 3 residues outside the read, so it is completed with the germline J gene. The genes are TRBV7-2 and TRBJ2-1; 8 bases are a match to TRBD2. Germline values: CDR1 SGHTA, CDR2 FQGNSA. This CDR3 spans 14 amino acids. The V segment lost 2 bases and the J segment 8 bases; nucleotides outside the gene matches: 5. CDR3 DNA, as far as it was read: TGTGCCAGCAGCTTAACCCCTAGCGGGCATGAG. Its translation is CASSLTPSGHE. The whole CDR3 protein reads CASSLTPSGHEQFF.

There are many counts of this clone. From the germline J gene comes the end of the CDR3, since the read stops 3 residues before it. The chain combines TRBV18 with TRBJ1-1; D is uncertain. The germline V and J ends were trimmed by 3 bases and 0 bases, with 14 bases remaining between them. This CDR3 comprises 16 residues. Looked up from germline, CDR1 is KGHSH and CDR2 is LQKENI. CDR3 DNA, as far as it was read: TGTGCCAGCTCACCCCCCGCTGGACTGATGAACACTGAA. Translating it yields CASSPPAGLMNTE. In full, the CDR3 is CASSPPAGLMNTEAFF. The full variable domain, rest sourced from reference TRBV18 and TRBJ1-1, is NAGVMQNPRHLVRRRGQEARLRCSPMKGHSHVYWYRQLPEEGLKFMVYLQKENIIDESGMPKERFSAEFPKEGPSILRIQQVVRGDSAAYFCASSPPAGLMNTEAFFGQGTRLTVV.

This clone showed up many times. The read ends 3 residues shy of where the CDR3 ends; the end is completed using the germline J gene. V is TRBV5-1 and J is TRBJ2-5; TRBD2 aligns across 15 bases. The V segment lost 2 bases and the J segment 4 bases; nucleotides outside the gene matches: 3. This CDR3 has 16 residues. CDR1 SGHRS and CDR2 YFSETQ come from the germline V gene. This chain's CDR3 is CASSFLGLAGGETQYF. The part of the CDR3 DNA that was read is TGCGCCAGCAGCTTCCTGGGACTAGCGGGAGGAGAGACC.

This clone was detected many times. CDR3 amino acids: CASTLLGREIPTEAFF. The DNA read from the CDR3 is TGTGCCAGCACCTTACTCGGTAGAGAAATACCGACTGAA. This sequence joins TRBV6-7 and TRBJ1-1; D not certain. The CDR3 end falls 3 residues outside the read, so it is completed with the germline J gene. TRBV6-7 is treated as an ORF (open reading frame) with a function not yet certain. The V end lost 7 bases, the J end lost 5 bases, and 23 bases lay between the germline ends. CDR3 length: 16 amino acids.

This clone was seen repeatedly, ten times or more. The read terminates 3 residues ahead of where the CDR3 ends, so the germline J gene completes it. This chain links TRBV28 with TRBJ2-2; TRBD2 agrees at 11 bases. Trimming removed 2 bases from V and 4 bases from J; junction bases left unmatched: 3. The germline gives CDR1 MDHEN, CDR2 SYDVKM. The CDR3 extends over 16 amino acids. Incomplete CDR3 DNA: TGTGCCAGCAGTTTAAGACTAGCGGGAAGCACCGGGGAG. The encoded protein is CASSLRLAGSTGE. In full, the CDR3 is CASSLRLAGSTGELFF.

This clone was seen a handful of times. CDR3 bases read: TGCAGTACTTCTAGCGGGCACAACCAAGAGACC. Translation gives CSTSSGHNQET. The entire CDR3 protein is CSTSSGHNQETQYF. The rearrangement joins TRBV20-1 to TRBJ2-5, with 8 bases lining up with TRBD2. Read data end 3 residues before the CDR3 end; the end is taken from the germline J gene. After removal of 8 bases from V and 0 bases from J, the junction contained 8 bases not matched to a gene. The germline V gene has CDR1 DFQATT and CDR2 SNEGSKA (reference sequence). The CDR3 totals 14 residues.

As for this clone: Sequencing ends 3 residues short of the CDR3 end; the germline J gene provides the rest. V gene TRBV2 combines with J gene TRBJ2-3, with TRBD2 matching over 9 bases. The CDR3 loop spans 14 amino acids. V lost 4 bases, J lost 6 bases, and 5 bases stayed unmatched. Germline assignment: CDR1 SNHLY and CDR2 FYNNEI. CDR3 bases read: TGTGCCAGCAGTGTTAGCGGGAGAGGGGATACG. Encoded protein: CASSVSGRGDT. The whole CDR3 is CASSVSGRGDTQYF.

This clone came up many times. The read gets to within 3 residues of the CDR3 end, and the germline J gene fills in the rest. The chain couples TRBV5-4 to TRBJ2-3; a weak D match, TRBD2 (7 bases). In germline, CDR1 is SGHNT, CDR2 YYREEE (reference sequence). The CDR3 has 16 residues. Trimming pared 0 bases from V and 3 bases from J, leaving 14 bases between. The covered CDR3 bases are TGTGCCAGCAGCTTGGCCATGGGAGGGGGAACAGATACG. It translates to CASSLAMGGGTDT. In full, the CDR3 is CASSLAMGGGTDTQYF.

This clone was observed many times. CDR3: CASSLEGNNQPQHF. Partial CDR3 DNA: TGTGCCAGCAGCTTAGAGGGTAACAATCAGCCC. The genes are TRBV5-4 and TRBJ1-5, with unresolved D. The CDR3 extends 3 residues past the end of the read, so its final part is completed from the germline J gene. The CDR3 runs 14 residues. The V gene's germline CDR1 is SGHNT and CDR2 YYREEE (reference sequence). V was pared by 2 bases and J by 3 bases, with 9 bases between.

This clone has at least ten counts. Sequencing ends 3 residues short of the CDR3 end; the germline J gene provides the rest. The chain joins TRBV10-3 to TRBJ1-2; D is possibly TRBD1 (6 bases). Germline V gene data show CDR1 as ENHRY and CDR2 as SYGVKD. This CDR3 is 12 amino acids long. The part of the CDR3 DNA that was read is TGTGCCACCCAGCGGGGGGCTCAGGGC. Residues: CATQRGAQG. In full, the CDR3 reads CATQRGAQGYTF.

This clone was seen many times. The CDR3 goes on 3 residues after the read ends, and that part is filled in from the germline J gene. The chain joins TRBV5-6 to TRBJ2-3; 10 bases match TRBD2. Trimming took 3 bases from V and 4 from J; bases not matched to a gene: 5. This CDR3 is 15 amino acids long. Germline values: CDR1 SGHDT, CDR2 YYEEEE. The CDR3: CASSSKREGADTQYF. The CDR3 bases that were read are TGTGCCAGCAGCTCCAAGCGGGAGGGCGCAGATACG.

This clone was observed at least ten times. The CDR3 extends 3 residues past the end of the read, so its final part is completed from the germline J gene. The V and J genes are TRBV12-3 or TRBV12-4 and TRBJ2-4; no clear D gene. CDR3 length: 13 residues. Trimming pared 5 bases from V and 7 bases from J, leaving 12 bases between. CDR3 DNA (partial): TGTGCCAGCAGTCCGGGTAGTTGGAACATT. It yields the protein CASSPGSWNI. The full CDR3 protein reads CASSPGSWNIQYF.

This clone was found many times. The read finishes 3 residues shy of the CDR3 end, and the germline J gene is used to complete it. The chain is built from TRBV19 and TRBJ1-6, with unresolved D. The CDR3 sequence is 14 residues long. The germline CDR1 and CDR2 sequences are LNHDA and SQIVND (reference sequence). V was cut by 2 bases and J by 9 bases, with 11 bases left in between. CDR3 loop: CASSILPSGSPLHF. The sequenced CDR3 bases are TGTGCCAGTAGTATACTCCCAAGCGGTTCACCC.

Ten or more counts support this clone. CDR3 residues: CSALRGGPNQPQHF. CDR3 bases read: TGCAGCGCCCTACGGGGGGGGCCCAATCAGCCC. The rearrangement links TRBV20-1 to TRBJ1-5, with D possibly TRBD1 on 6 matching bases. The read ends 3 residues early relative to the CDR3; the germline J gene fills the gap. CDR1 and CDR2 from the germline V gene are DFQATT and SNEGSKA (reference sequence). The CDR3 has 14 residues.

The table lists this clone with many counts. The read ends 3 residues before the CDR3 terminus; that terminus is restored from the germline J gene. The chain is built from TRBV5-1 and TRBJ2-5; either TRBD1 or TRBD2 may fit D (5 bases each). CDR3 size: 11 residues. The ends were cut back, 6 bases at V and 5 bases at J, with 8 bases in the middle. Germline V gene lookup returns CDR1 SGHRS and CDR2 YFSETQ. The CDR3 bases that were read are TGCGCCAGCATCGAGGGGGAGACC. This translates into CASIEGET. The complete CDR3 sequence is CASIEGETQYF.

In this sample, this clone turned up many times. The covered CDR3 bases are TGTGCCAGCAGTTTGAGCAGGGTCCTCTACAATGAG. Translated, it gives CASSLSRVLYNE. The whole CDR3 reads CASSLSRVLYNEQFF. V gene TRBV7-8 combines with J gene TRBJ2-1; possible D gene TRBD1, 5 bases. The observed sequence ends 3 residues before the CDR3 terminus, with the missing tail filled in from the germline J gene. From germline, CDR1 is SGHVS and CDR2 FQNEAQ. This CDR3 is built from 15 residues. V was shortened by 6 bases and J by 3 bases, with 15 bases between the two germline ends.

This clone was detected ten times or more. The read halts 3 residues ahead of the CDR3 end, with the missing end drawn from the germline J gene. J is TRBJ2-7 and V is TRBV12-3 or TRBV12-4; 9 nucleotides agree with TRBD2. J lost 0 bases, V lost 3 bases, and 12 bases had no gene match. The CDR3 runs to 18 residues. The covered CDR3 bases are TGTGCCAGCAGTTTCTCAGGGCTAGCGGGGAAAAGCTCCTACGAG. Protein sequence: CASSFSGLAGKSSYE. The whole CDR3 reads CASSFSGLAGKSSYEQYF.

This clone was observed many times. The CDR3 is cut off 3 residues early in the read; its end comes from the germline J gene. The chain employs TRBV19 and TRBJ1-1, with TRBD1 as a possible D gene (6 bases). V was pared by 4 bases and J by 4 bases, with 16 bases between. This CDR3 has 15 amino acids. Germline V lookup: CDR1 LNHDA, CDR2 SQIVND (reference sequence). The DNA read from the CDR3 is TGTGCCAGTAGTACCCAAAGTCAAGGGGGCACTGAA. Translation: CASSTQSQGGTE. The complete CDR3 protein is CASSTQSQGGTEAFF.

The sample holds many counts of this clone. Read sequence stops 3 residues before the CDR3 end, and the germline J gene provides the missing end. This chain joins TRBV4-2 and TRBJ1-3; D perhaps matches TRBD1 (5 bases). Germline CDR1 LGHNA, CDR2 YNFKEQ. This CDR3 is 15 amino acids long. V shed 4 bases and J shed 3 bases, with 13 bases lying between them. CDR3 amino acids: CASSRQGSDGNTIYF. The covered CDR3 bases are TGTGCCAGCAGCCGGCAGGGCAGCGATGGAAACACC.

Ten or more counts support this clone. The CDR3 goes on 3 residues after the read ends, and that part is filled in from the germline J gene. V and J are TRBV20-1 and TRBJ2-5; D may be TRBD1 (6 bases). V was shortened by 0 bases and J by 5 bases, with 13 bases between the two germline ends. Germline CDR1 is DFQATT and CDR2 is SNEGSKA (reference sequence). This CDR3 comprises 14 residues. CDR3 bases read: TGCAGTGCTAGAGATAGTAACAGGGCTGAGACC. Protein product: CSARDSNRAET. In full, the CDR3 is CSARDSNRAETQYF.

With regard to this clone: The observed sequence ends 3 residues before the CDR3 terminus, with the missing tail filled in from the germline J gene. The rearrangement links TRBV11-3 to TRBJ2-2; D may be TRBD1 (6 bases). Trimming pared 3 bases from V and 3 bases from J, leaving 11 bases between. This CDR3 spans 15 amino acids. Per germline, CDR1 SGHNT and CDR2 YENEEA. The CDR3 here is CASSLSDRDTGELFF. The DNA read from the CDR3 is TGTGCCAGCAGCTTGTCGGACAGAGACACCGGGGAG.

This clone was found many times. The observed sequence ends 3 residues before the CDR3 terminus, with the missing tail filled in from the germline J gene. The rearrangement joins TRBV7-2 to TRBJ2-3; TRBD2 agrees at 7 bases. Losses at the gene ends were 4 bases for V and 0 bases for J; bases not matched to a gene: 4. Germline-derived CDR1 and CDR2 are SGHTA and FQGNSA. The CDR3 is 15 amino acids. CDR3 in amino acids: CASSYWTRSTDTQYF. The CDR3 bases that were read are TGTGCCAGCAGCTATTGGACTAGGAGCACAGATACG.

This clone was observed many times. The read falls 3 residues short of the CDR3 end, and the missing part is taken from the germline J gene. The chain has TRBV10-1 and TRBJ2-1; 10 positions agree with TRBD1. Germline V lookup: CDR1 WNHNN, CDR2 SYGVQD (reference sequence). The CDR3 contains 15 residues. J gave up 6 bases and V 5 bases, and 7 bases lay outside the gene matches. CDR3 sequence reads: CASSPDRGRGNEQFF. The sequenced part of the CDR3 DNA is TGCGCCAGCAGTCCCGACAGGGGGCGAGGCAATGAG.